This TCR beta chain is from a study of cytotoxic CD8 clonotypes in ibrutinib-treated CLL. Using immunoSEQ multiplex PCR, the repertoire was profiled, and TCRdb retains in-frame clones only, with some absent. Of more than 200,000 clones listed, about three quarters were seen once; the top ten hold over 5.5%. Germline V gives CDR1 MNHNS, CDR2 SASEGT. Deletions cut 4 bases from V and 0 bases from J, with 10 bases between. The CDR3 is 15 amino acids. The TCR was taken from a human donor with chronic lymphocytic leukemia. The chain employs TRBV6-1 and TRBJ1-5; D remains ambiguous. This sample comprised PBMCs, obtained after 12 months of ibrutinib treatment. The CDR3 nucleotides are TGTGCCAGCAGTGTTCTGGGGAATAGCAATCAGCCCCAGCATTTT. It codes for CASSVLGNSNQPQHF.